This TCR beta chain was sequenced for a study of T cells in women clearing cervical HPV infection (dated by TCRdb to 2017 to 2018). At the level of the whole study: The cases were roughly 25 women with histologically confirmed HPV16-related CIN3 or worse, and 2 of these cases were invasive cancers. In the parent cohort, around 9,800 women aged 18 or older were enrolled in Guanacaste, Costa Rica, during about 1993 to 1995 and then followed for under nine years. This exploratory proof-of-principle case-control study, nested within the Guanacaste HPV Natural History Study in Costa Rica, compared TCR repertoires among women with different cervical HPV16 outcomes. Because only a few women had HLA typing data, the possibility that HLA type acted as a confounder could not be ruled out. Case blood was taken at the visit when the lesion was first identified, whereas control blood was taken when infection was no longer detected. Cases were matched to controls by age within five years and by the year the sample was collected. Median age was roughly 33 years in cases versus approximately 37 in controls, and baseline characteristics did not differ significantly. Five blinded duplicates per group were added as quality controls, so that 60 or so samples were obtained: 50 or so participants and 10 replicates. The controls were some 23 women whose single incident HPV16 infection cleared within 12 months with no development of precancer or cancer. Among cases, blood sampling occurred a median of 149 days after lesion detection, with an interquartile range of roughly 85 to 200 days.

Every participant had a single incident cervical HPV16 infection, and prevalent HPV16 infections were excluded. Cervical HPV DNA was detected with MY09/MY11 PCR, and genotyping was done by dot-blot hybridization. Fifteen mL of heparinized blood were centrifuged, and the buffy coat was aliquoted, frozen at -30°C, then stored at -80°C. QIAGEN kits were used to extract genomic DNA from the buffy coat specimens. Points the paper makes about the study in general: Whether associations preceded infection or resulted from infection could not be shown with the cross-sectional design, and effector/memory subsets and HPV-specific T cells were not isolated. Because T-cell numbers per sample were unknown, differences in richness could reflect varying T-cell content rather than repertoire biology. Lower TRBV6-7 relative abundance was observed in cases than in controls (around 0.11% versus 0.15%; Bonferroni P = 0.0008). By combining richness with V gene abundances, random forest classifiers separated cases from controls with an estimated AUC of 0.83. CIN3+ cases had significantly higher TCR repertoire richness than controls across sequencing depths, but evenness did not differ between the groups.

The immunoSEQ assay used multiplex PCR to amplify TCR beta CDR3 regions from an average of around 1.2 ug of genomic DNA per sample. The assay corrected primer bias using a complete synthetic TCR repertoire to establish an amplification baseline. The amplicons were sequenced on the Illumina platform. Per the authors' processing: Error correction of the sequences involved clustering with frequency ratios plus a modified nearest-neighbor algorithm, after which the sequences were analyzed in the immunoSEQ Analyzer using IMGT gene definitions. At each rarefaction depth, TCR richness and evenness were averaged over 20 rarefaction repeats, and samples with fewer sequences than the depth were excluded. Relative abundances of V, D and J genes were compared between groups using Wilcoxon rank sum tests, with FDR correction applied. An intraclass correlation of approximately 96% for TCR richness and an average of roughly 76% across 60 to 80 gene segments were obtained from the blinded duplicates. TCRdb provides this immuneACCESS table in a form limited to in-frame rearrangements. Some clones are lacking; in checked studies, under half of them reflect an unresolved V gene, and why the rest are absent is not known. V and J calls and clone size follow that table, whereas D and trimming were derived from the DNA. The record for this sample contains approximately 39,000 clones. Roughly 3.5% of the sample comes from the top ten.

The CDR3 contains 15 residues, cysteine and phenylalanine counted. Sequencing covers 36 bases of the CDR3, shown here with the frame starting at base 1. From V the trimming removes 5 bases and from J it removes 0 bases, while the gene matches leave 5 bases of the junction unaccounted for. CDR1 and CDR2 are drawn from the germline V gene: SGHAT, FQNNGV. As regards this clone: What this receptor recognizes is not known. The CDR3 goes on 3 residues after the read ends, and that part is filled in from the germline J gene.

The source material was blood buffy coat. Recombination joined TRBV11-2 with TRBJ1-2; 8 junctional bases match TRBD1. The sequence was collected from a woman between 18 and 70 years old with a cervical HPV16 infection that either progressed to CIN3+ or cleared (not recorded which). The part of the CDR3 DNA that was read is TGTGCCAGCAGCCAGGACAGGGTGCCTAACTATGGC. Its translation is CASSQDRVPNYG. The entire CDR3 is CASSQDRVPNYGYTF.